The sequence of this T cell receptor (beta chain) was determined in a study of neoadjuvant nivolumab and ipilimumab in lung cancer (dated by TCRdb to the early 2020s). With regard to the full study: In the NEOSTAR trial, nivolumab was administered intravenously at 3 mg/kg on days 1, 15 and 29, and the combination arm also received ipilimumab 1 mg/kg on day 1 only. The primary trial endpoint was the major pathologic response (MPR) rate in the intention-to-treat population in each study arm. A total of some 45 patients with operable NSCLC were treated in the trial, with about 23 randomized to nivolumab monotherapy and approximately 21 randomized to nivolumab plus ipilimumab. TCR repertoires were compared between pretherapy (baseline) peripheral blood and tumors resected at surgery after neoadjuvant immune checkpoint blockade. Matched pretherapy and resected tumor pairs were analyzed for seven patients: four treated with nivolumab and three with nivolumab plus ipilimumab. What the study reported, not specific to this receptor: TCR sequencing was performed in a small number of samples. No significant correlation was found between TCR clonality and pathologic tumor regression, and only one major-pathologic-response sample was available for the clonality analysis. Compared with tumor-adjacent uninvolved lung, resected tumors had greater TCR richness and clonality, and increases showed up in more of the dual-therapy-treated tumors. From pretherapy to surgery, increases in tumor T-cell richness and clonality were observed in three of three dual-therapy tumors but in only two of four nivolumab-treated tumors. Pretherapy blood TCR richness correlated positively with richness in tumors resected after neoadjuvant therapy (Spearman R ≈ 0.85).

Library construction relied on the immunoSEQ multiplex PCR assay. In the authors' own workflow: Richness and clonality were used to summarize the repertoires, and clones that significantly expanded or contracted between pre- and post-therapy samples were identified. TCRdb re-hosts the immuneACCESS table, in-frame sequences only. Its copies lack some clones; in the studies checked, an unresolved V gene accounts for under half of them, and the cause for the rest is not known. That table supplies the V and J calls and clone size; D and trimming were determined from the DNA. This sample holds under 50,000 clones; around 88% were observed only once. Of the sample, roughly 3.7% falls within the top ten clones. This clone was seen more than once but under ten times. Its specific antigen is unknown. There are no base qualities to consult, and no much larger clone falls within one base. Read against the paper, the sample's time point label means: pretherapy, before neoadjuvant immune checkpoint inhibitors. The samples were taken from NEOSTAR, a phase 2 randomized trial in operable NSCLC that tested neoadjuvant nivolumab or nivolumab plus ipilimumab, followed by surgery.

The CDR3 goes from the cysteine to the phenylalanine over 13 residues. This entry keeps only the CDR3 DNA: 39 bases, framed from base 1. The junction carries 15 bases between V and J, which are trimmed by 6 bases and 6 bases respectively. The germline V gene provides CDR1 KGHSH and CDR2 LQKENI. The source material was blood, sampled before neoadjuvant nivolumab, alone or with ipilimumab. The rearrangement joined TRBV18 to TRBJ2-7; TRBD1 could be the D gene, as 5 bases match. The source is an adult with non-small cell lung cancer. Some clones in this sample may be carry-over from other donors' samples. The sequenced DNA: TGTGCCAGCTCGTCCCTAGACCAGGGCGAGCAGTACTTC. Translated, it reads CASSSLDQGEQYF.